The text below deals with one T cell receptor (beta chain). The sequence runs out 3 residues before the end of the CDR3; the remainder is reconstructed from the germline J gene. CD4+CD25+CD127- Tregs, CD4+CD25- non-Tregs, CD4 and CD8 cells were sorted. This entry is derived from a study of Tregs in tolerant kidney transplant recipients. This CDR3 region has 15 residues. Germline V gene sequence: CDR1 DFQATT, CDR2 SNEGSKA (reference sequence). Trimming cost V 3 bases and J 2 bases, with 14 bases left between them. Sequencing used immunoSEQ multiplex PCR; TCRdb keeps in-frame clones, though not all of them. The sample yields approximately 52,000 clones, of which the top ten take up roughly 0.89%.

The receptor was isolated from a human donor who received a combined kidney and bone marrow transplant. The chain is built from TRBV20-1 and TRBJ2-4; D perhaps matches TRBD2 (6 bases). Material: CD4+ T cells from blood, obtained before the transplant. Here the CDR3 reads CSASSSGTSKNIQYF. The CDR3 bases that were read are TGCAGTGCTAGTAGTAGCGGAACCTCCAAAAACATT.